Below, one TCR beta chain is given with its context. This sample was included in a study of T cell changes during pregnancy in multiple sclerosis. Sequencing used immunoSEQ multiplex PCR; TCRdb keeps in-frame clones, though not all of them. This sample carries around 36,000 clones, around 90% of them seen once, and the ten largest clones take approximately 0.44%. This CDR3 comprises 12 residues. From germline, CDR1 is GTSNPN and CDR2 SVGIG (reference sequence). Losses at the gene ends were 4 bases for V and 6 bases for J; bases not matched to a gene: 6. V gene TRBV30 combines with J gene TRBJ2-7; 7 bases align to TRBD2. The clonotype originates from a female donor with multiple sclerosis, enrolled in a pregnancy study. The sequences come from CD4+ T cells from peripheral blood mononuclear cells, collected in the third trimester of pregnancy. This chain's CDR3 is CAWKRTSSEQYF. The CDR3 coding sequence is TGTGCCTGGAAACGGACTAGTTCCGAGCAGTACTTC.